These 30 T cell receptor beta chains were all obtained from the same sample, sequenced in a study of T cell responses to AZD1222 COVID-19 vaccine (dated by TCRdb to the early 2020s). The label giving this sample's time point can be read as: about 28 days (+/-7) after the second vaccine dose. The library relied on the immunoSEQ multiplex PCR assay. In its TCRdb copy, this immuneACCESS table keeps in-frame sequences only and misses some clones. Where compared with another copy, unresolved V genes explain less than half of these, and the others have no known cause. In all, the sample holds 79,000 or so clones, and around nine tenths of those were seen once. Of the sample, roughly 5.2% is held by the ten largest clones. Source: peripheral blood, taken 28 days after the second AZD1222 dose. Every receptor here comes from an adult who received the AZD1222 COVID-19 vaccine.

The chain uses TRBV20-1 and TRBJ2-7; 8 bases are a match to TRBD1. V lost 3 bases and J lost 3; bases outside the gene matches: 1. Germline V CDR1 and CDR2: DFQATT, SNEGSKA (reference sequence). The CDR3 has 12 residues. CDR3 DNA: TGCAGTGCTAGTACAGGGGGCTACGAGCAGTACTTC. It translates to CSASTGGYEQYF.

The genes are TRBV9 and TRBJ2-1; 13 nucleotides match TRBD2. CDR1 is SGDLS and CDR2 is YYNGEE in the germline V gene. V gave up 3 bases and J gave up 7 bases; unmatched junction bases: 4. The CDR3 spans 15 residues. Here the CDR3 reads CASSARLAGGNEQFF. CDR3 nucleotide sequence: TGTGCCAGCAGCGCCCGACTAGCGGGGGGTAATGAGCAGTTCTTC.

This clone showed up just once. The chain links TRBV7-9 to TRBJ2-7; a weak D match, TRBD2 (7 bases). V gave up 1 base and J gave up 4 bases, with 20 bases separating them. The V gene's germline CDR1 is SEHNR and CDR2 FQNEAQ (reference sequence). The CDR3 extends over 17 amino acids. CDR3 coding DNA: TGTGCCAGCAGCTTAGACGGCCAGAGGGGGGGCCTTTACGAGCAGTACTTC. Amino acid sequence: CASSLDGQRGGLYEQYF. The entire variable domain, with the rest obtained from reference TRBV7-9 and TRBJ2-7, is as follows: DTGVSQNPRHKITKRGQNVTFRCDPISEHNRLYWYRQTLGQGPEFLTYFQNEAQLEKSRLLSDRFSAERPKGSFSTLEIQRTEQGDSAMYLCASSLDGQRGGLYEQYFGPGTRLTVT.

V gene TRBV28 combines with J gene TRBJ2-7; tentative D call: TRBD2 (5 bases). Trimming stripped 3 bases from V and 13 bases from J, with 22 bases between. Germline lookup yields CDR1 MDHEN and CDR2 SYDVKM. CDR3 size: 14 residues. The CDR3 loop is CASSFTSGIPEGYF. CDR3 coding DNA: TGTGCCAGCAGTTTCACCTCCGGGATACCCGAGGGATACTTC.

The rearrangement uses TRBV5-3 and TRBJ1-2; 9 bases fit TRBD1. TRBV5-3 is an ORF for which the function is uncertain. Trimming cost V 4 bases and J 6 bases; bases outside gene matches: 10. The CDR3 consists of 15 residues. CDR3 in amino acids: CARSRTGGRSDGYTF. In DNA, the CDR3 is TGTGCCAGAAGCCGAACAGGGGGCAGATCGGATGGCTACACCTTC.

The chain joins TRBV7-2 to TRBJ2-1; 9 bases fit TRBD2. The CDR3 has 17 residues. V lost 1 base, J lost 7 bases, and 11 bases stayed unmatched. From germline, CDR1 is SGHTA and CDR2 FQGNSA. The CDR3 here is CASSLGAAGGPGNEQFF. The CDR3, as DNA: TGTGCCAGCAGCTTAGGCGCGGCGGGGGGGCCGGGTAATGAGCAGTTCTTC.

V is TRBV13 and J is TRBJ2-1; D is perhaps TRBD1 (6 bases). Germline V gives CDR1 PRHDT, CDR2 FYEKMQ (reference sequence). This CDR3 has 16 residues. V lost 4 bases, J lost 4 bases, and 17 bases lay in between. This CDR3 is CASSSPLGALYNEQFF. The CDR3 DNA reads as TGTGCCAGCAGCTCCCCCTTGGGGGCGCTTTACAATGAGCAGTTCTTC.

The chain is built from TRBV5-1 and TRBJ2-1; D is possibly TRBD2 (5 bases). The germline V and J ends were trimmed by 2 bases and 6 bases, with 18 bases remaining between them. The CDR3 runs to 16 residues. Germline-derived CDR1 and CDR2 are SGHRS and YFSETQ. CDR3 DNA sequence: TGCGCCAGCAGCTTCCCGGGGAAGGGCCCACCCAATGAGCAGTTCTTC. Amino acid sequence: CASSFPGKGPPNEQFF.

The CDR3 protein is CASSRRLAGGLGELFF. The CDR3, as DNA: TGTGCCAGCAGCCGTCGACTAGCGGGGGGTCTCGGGGAGCTGTTTTTT. This chain joins TRBV11-3 and TRBJ2-2; 13 bases match TRBD2. J was trimmed by 7 bases and V by 5 bases; bases with no gene match: 7. Germline loops: CDR1 SGHNT, CDR2 YENEEA. This CDR3 contains 16 residues.

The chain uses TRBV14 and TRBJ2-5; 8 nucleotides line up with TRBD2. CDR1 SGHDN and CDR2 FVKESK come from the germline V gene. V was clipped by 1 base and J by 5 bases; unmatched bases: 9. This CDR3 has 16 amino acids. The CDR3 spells CASSQGVLAATETQYF. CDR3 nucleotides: TGTGCCAGCAGCCAAGGGGTACTAGCGGCCACGGAGACCCAGTACTTC.

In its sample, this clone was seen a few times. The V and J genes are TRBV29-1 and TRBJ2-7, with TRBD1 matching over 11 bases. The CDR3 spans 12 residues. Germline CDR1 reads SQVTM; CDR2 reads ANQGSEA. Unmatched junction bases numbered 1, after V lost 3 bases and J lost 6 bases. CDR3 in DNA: TGCAGCGTTGAGGGACAGGGGGGCGAGCAGTACGTC. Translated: CSVEGQGGEQYV.

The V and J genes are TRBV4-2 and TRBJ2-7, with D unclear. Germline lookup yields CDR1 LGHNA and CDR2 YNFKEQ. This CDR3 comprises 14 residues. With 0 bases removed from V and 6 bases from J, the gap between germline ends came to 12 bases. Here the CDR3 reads CASSQEPGRSEQYF. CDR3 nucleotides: TGTGCCAGCAGCCAAGAACCAGGAAGGAGCGAGCAGTACTTC.

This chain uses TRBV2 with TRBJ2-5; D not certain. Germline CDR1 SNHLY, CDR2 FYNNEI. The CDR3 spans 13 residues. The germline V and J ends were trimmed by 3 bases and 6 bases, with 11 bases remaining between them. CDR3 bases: TGTGCCAGCAGTGAGGTGGGGATGAAGACCCAGTACTTC. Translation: CASSEVGMKTQYF. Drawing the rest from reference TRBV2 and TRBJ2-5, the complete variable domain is EPEVTQTPSHQVTQMGQEVILRCVPISNHLYFYWYRQILGQKVEFLVSFYNNEISEKSEIFDDQFSVERPDGSNFTLKIRSTKLEDSAMYFCASSEVGMKTQYFGPGTRLLVL.

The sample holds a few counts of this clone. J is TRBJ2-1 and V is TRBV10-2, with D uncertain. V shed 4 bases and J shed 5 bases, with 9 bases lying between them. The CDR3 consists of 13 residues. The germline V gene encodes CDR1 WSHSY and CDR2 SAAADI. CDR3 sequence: CASSGTNNNEQFF. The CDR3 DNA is TGCGCCAGCAGTGGCACAAATAACAATGAGCAGTTCTTC.

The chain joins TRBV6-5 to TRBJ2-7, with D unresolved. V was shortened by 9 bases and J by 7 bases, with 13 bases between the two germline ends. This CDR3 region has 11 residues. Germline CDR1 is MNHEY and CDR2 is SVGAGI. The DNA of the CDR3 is TGTGCCAGTGCTGCAAGGCGGGAGCAGTACGTC. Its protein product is CASAARREQYV.

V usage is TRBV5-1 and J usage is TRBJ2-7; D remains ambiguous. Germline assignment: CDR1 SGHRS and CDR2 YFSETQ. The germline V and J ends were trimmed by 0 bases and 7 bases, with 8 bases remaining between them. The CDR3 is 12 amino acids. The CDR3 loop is CASSLDGNEQYV. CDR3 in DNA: TGCGCCAGCAGCTTGGATGGGAATGAGCAGTACGTC.

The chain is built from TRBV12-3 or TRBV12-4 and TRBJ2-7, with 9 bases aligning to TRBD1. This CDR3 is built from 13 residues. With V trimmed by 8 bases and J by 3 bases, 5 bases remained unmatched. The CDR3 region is CASAGTGFYEQYF. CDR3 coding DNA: TGTGCCAGCGCCGGGACAGGGTTCTACGAGCAGTACTTC.

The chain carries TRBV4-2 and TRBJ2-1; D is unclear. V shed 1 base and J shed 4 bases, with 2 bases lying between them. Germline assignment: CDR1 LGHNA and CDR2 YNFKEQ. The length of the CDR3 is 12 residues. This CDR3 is CASSQGYNEQFF. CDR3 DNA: TGTGCCAGCAGCCAAGGGTACAATGAGCAGTTCTTC.

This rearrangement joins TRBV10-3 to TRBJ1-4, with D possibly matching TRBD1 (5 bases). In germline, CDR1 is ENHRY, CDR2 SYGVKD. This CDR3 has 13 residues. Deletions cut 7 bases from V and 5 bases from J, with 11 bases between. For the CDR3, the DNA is TGTGCCATCAATGGACACCTGAATGAAAAACTGTTTTTT. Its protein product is CAINGHLNEKLFF.

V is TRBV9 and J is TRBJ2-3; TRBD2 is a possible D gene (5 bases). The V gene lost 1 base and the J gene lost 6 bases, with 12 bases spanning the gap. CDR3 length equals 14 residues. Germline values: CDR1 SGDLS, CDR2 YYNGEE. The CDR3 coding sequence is TGTGCCAGCAGCGTATCGGGGAAACTGGATACGCAGTATTTT. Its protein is CASSVSGKLDTQYF.

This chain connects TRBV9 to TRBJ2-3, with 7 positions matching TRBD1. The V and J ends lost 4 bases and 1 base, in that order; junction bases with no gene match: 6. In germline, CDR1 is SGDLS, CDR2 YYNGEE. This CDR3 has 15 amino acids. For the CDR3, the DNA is TGTGCCAGCAGCTCCAGACAGGGTCGCACAGATACGCAGTATTTT. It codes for CASSSRQGRTDTQYF. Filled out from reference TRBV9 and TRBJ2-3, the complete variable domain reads DSGVTQTPKHLITATGQRVTLRCSPRSGDLSVYWYQQSLDQGLQFLIQYYNGEERAKGNILERFSAQQFPDLHSELNLSSLELGDSALYFCASSSRQGRTDTQYFGPGTRLTVL.

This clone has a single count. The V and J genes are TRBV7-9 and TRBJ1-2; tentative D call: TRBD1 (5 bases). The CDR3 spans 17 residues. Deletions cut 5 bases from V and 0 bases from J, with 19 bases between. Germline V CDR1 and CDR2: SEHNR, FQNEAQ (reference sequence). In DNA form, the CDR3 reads TGTGCCAGCAGCCCGGAGAGGGGCCGCCATCCTAACTATGGCTACACCTTC. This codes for CASSPERGRHPNYGYTF.

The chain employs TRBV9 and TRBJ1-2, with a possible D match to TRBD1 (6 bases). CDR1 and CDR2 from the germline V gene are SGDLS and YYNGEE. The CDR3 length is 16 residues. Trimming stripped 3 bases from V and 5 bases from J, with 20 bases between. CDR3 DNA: TGTGCCAGCAGCGGAAGGGGGACTCTGGGGACTTATGGCTACACCTTC. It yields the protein CASSGRGTLGTYGYTF.

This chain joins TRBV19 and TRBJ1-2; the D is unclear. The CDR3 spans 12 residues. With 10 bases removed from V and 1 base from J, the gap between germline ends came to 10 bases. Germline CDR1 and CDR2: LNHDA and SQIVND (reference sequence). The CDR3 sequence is CAITQDNYGYTF. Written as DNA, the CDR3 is TGTGCCATCACTCAGGATAACTATGGCTACACCTTC.

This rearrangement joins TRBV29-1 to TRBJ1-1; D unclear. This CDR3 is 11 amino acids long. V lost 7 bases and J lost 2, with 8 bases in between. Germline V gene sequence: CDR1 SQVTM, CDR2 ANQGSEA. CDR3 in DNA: TGCAGCGGGGCGGTTAACACTGAAGCTTTCTTT. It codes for CSGAVNTEAFF.

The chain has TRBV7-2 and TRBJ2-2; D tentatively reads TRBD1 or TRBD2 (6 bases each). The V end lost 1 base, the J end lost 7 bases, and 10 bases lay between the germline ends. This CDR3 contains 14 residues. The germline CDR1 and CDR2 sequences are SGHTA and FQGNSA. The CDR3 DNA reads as TGTGCCAGCAGCTTAGGGGGGGCTATCGGGGAGCTGTTTTTT. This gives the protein CASSLGGAIGELFF.

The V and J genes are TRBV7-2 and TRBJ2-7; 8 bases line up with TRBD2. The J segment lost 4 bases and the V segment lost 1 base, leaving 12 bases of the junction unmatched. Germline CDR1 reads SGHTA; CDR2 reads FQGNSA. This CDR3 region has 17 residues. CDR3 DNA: TGTGCCAGCAGCTTAGATCAGCGGGGGATCAATTTTTACGAGCAGTACTTC. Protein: CASSLDQRGINFYEQYF. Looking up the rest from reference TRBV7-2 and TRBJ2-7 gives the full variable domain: GAGVSQSPSNKVTEKGKDVELRCDPISGHTALYWYRQSLGQGLEFLIYFQGNSAPDKSGLPSDRFSAERTGGSVSTLTIQRTQQEDSAVYLCASSLDQRGINFYEQYFGPGTRLTVT.

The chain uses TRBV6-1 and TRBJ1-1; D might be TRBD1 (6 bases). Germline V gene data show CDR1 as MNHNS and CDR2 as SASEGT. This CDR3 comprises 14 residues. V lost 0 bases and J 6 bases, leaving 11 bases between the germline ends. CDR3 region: CASSEAVWGPEAFF. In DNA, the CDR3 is TGTGCCAGCAGTGAAGCGGTCTGGGGGCCTGAAGCTTTCTTT.

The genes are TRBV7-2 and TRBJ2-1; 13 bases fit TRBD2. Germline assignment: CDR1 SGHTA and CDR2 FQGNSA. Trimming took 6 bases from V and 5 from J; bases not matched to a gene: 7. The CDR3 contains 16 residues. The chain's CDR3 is CASRWAGTSGDNEQFF. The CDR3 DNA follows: TGTGCCAGCAGATGGGCCGGGACTAGCGGGGACAATGAGCAGTTCTTC.

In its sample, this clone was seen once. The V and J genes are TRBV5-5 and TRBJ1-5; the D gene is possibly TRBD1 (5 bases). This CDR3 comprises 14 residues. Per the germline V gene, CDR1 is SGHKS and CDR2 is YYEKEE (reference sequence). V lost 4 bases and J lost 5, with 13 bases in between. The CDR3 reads CASSVGTPDQPQHF. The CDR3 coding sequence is TGTGCCAGCAGCGTCGGGACCCCGGATCAGCCCCAGCATTTT.